Detailed here is one T cell receptor beta chain. Only in-frame clones appear in the TCRdb table, and some are missing; sequencing was by immunoSEQ multiplex PCR. The table lists roughly 63,000 clones, roughly 80% of them singletons. The CDR3 totals 12 residues. V was trimmed by 4 bases and J by 8 bases, leaving 6 bases between them. The germline CDR1 and CDR2 sequences are MNHNY and SVGAGI (reference sequence). This sample was taken from a study of OX40 agonist ivuxolimab in advanced cancers. The chain has TRBV6-6 and TRBJ1-6; D is unclear. The origin of this receptor is an adult with an advanced solid tumor such as melanoma, head and neck, liver or kidney cancer. The sequences come from CD4+ or CD8+ T cells sorted from blood, collected in a trial of the OX40 agonist ivuxolimab. The CDR3 nucleotides read TGTGCCAGCAGTTCCACAGATTCACCCCTCCACTTT. Protein: CASSSTDSPLHF.